A selection of T cell receptor beta chains follows, all from one sample in a study of vaccination and CD4 T cells after COVID-19. The antigens of these receptors remain unknown. TCRdb itself ran the PCR reads through MiXCR, one entry per CDR3 protein. This table has about 24,000 distinct CDR3 sequences, 60% appearing once. The sample was CD4+ T cells from blood, cultured in vitro, taken after SARS-CoV-2 vaccination. Receptor source: a human donor who received a COVID-19 vaccine. Each CDR3 is given with its conserved first and last residue. A D gene is named only where the DNA matches it firmly. Only part of the rows carry a size: once, few, many, or a class if the clone is expanded.

clone_size,v_call,d_call,cdr3_length,j_call,cdr3_aa,cdr3_nt
NA,TRBV6-1,NA,15,TRBJ1-5,CASSVTQGTDQPQHF,TGTGCCAGCAGTGTTACACAGGGTACCGATCAGCCCCAGCATTTT
once,TRBV19,NA,15,TRBJ1-2,CASRDKGTPNYGYTF,TGTGCCAGTAGAGACAAGGGGACACCCAACTATGGCTACACCTTC
NA,TRBV7-9,TRBD1,14,TRBJ2-7,CASSSDRTSYEQYF,TGTGCCAGCAGCTCGGACAGGACGTCCTACGAGCAGTACTTC
NA,TRBV19,NA,16,TRBJ2-1,CASSIVGTNSYNEQFF,TGTGCCAGTAGTATAGTCGGGACAAACTCCTACAATGAGCAGTTCTTC
NA,TRBV6-1,NA,14,TRBJ2-3,CATGGGGSTDTQYF,TGTGCCACCGGGGGTGGGGGGAGCACAGATACGCAGTATTTT
NA,TRBV11-3,NA,15,TRBJ2-7,CASSPARETLYEQYF,TGTGCCAGCAGCCCAGCTAGGGAGACCCTCTACGAGCAGTACTTC
NA,TRBV20-1,NA,15,TRBJ2-7,CSARDGQGLSYEQYF,TGCAGTGCTAGAGATGGGCAGGGTTTGTCCTACGAGCAGTACTTC
NA,TRBV30,TRBD1,14,TRBJ2-7,CAWSLAGGSLEQYF,TGTGCCTGGAGTTTGGCAGGGGGCTCTCTCGAGCAGTACTTC
NA,TRBV9,NA,18,TRBJ2-6,CASSVQGIVAAGANVLTF,TGTGCCAGCAGCGTACAGGGTATTGTAGCTGCTGGGGCCAACGTCCTGACTTTC
NA,TRBV5-1,TRBD1,15,TRBJ1-2,CASSHGTGYNYGYTF,TGCGCCAGCAGCCATGGGACAGGTTATAACTATGGCTACACCTTC
NA,TRBV10-3,NA,15,TRBJ1-1,CAISDTYRDNTEAFF,TGTGCCATCAGTGATACCTACAGGGACAACACTGAAGCTTTCTTT
NA,TRBV6-2/TRBV6-3,TRBD2,14,TRBJ2-3,CASSFGGGTDTQYF,TGTGCCAGCAGTTTCGGCGGGGGGACAGATACGCAGTATTTT
NA,TRBV30,NA,13,TRBJ1-5,CAWNRQNGQPQHF,TGTGCCTGGAACCGGCAGAACGGACAGCCCCAGCATTTT
NA,TRBV2,NA,13,TRBJ1-1,CASSEYVPRGAFF,TGTGCCAGCAGTGAATACGTACCCAGAGGGGCTTTCTTT
once,TRBV6-1,TRBD2,14,TRBJ2-3,CASRPGGARDTQYF,TGTGCCAGCAGGCCCGGGGGGGCCAGAGATACGCAGTATTTT